Following are 28 T cell receptor beta chains from one sample sequenced in a study of blood T cell repertoires in COVID-19. TCRdb's copy holds only in-frame clones and misses some; the assay was immunoSEQ multiplex PCR. The sample lists approximately 160,000 clones, 81% seen once, with approximately 11% in the top ten. Sequenced material: peripheral blood. The receptors were sampled from a man in his 60s with active or convalescent COVID-19.

The count of this clone is one. The chain recombines TRBV29-1 with TRBJ2-2, with D possibly matching TRBD1 (5 bases). The V end was cut by 4 bases, the J end by 8 bases, with 11 bases between. Germline V gives CDR1 SQVTM, CDR2 ANQGSEA. The CDR3 contains 12 residues. The CDR3 reads CSVGQLAGELFF. The CDR3 region has the DNA TGCAGCGTTGGACAGTTGGCTGGGGAGCTGTTTTTT.

The rearrangement uses TRBV7-8 and TRBJ2-7; 9 bases agree with TRBD1. In germline, CDR1 is SGHVS, CDR2 FQNEAQ. J was trimmed by 2 bases and V by 4 bases; bases with no gene match: 3. There are 14 residues in the CDR3. This chain's CDR3 is CASSSRDRAYEQYF. CDR3 in DNA: TGTGCCAGCAGCTCCCGGGACAGGGCCTACGAGCAGTACTTC.

This clone was found once. The chain carries TRBV7-9 and TRBJ2-5, with D unresolved. CDR3 length: 12 amino acids. Trimming stripped 8 bases from V and 2 bases from J, with 9 bases between. Per the germline V gene, CDR1 is SEHNR and CDR2 is FQNEAQ (reference sequence). The CDR3 DNA follows: TGTGCCAGCGCAACATCTCAAGAGACCCAGTACTTC. This gives the protein CASATSQETQYF.

The rearrangement uses TRBV6-1 and TRBJ2-7; 9 nucleotides line up with TRBD1. The CDR3 sequence is 15 residues long. From germline, CDR1 is MNHNS and CDR2 SASEGT. The V and J ends lost 2 bases and 3 bases, in that order; junction bases with no gene match: 5. The CDR3 DNA reads TGTGCCAGCAGTGAATCGGGGACAGGGATCTACGAGCAGTACTTC. It translates to CASSESGTGIYEQYF.

The J gene is TRBJ2-5, the V gene TRBV5-4; 10 bases agree with TRBD2. The germline CDR1 and CDR2 sequences are SGHNT and YYREEE (reference sequence). The V gene end was trimmed by 4 bases and the J gene end by 3 bases; junction bases not matched to a gene: 9. The CDR3 spans 16 residues. CDR3 nucleotide sequence: TGTGCCAGCAGCAGGACTAGCGGACGATGGGAAGAGACCCAGTACTTC. The encoded protein is CASSRTSGRWEETQYF.

The chain is built from TRBV11-3 and TRBJ2-7, with 10 bases that match TRBD2. Germline V gene lookup returns CDR1 SGHNT and CDR2 YENEEA. The V segment lost 1 base and the J segment 2 bases; nucleotides outside the gene matches: 2. This CDR3 contains 15 residues. The CDR3 loop reads CASSLGAGGPYEQYF. DNA for the CDR3: TGTGCCAGCAGCTTAGGAGCGGGGGGGCCCTACGAGCAGTACTTC.

This chain links TRBV19 with TRBJ1-2; D is perhaps TRBD1 (6 bases). Germline V CDR1 and CDR2: LNHDA, SQIVND (reference sequence). The CDR3 length is 15 residues. V was shortened by 4 bases and J by 1 base, with 13 bases between the two germline ends. In DNA, the CDR3 is TGTGCCAGTAGTACAACACAGGGAATTAACTATGGCTACACCTTC. Translating gives CASSTTQGINYGYTF. Supplemented by reference TRBV19 and TRBJ1-2, the full variable domain reads DGGITQSPKYLFRKEGQNVTLSCEQNLNHDAMYWYRQDPGQGLRLIYYSQIVNDFQKGDIAEGYSVSREKKESFPLTVTSAQKNPTAFYLCASSTTQGINYGYTFGSGTRLTVV.

The rearrangement links TRBV10-3 to TRBJ1-1; D is ambiguous. This CDR3 contains 14 residues. V lost 3 bases to trimming and J lost 3 bases, with 11 bases between them. The germline V gene has CDR1 ENHRY and CDR2 SYGVKD. For the CDR3, the DNA is TGTGCCATCAGTGAAAGACATTTGGACACTGAAGCTTTCTTT. Amino acid sequence: CAISERHLDTEAFF.

The chain combines TRBV19 with TRBJ1-5; 12 nucleotides agree with TRBD1. The V gene end was trimmed by 3 bases and the J gene end by 6 bases; junction bases not matched to a gene: 3. The CDR3 runs 15 residues. Germline-derived CDR1 and CDR2 are LNHDA and SQIVND (reference sequence). CDR3 bases: TGTGCCAGTAGTATGGGACAGGGGGCGCGTCAGCCCCAGCATTTT. Its protein is CASSMGQGARQPQHF.

The rearrangement links TRBV18 to TRBJ2-7; 9 positions agree with TRBD2. Trimming cost V 2 bases and J 7 bases; bases outside gene matches: 12. From germline, CDR1 is KGHSH and CDR2 LQKENI. The CDR3 length is 16 residues. CDR3 protein: CASSPIAGEPPPEQYF. The CDR3 nucleotides are TGTGCCAGCTCACCAATAGCGGGAGAGCCCCCTCCGGAGCAGTACTTC.

This rearrangement joins TRBV5-4 to TRBJ2-7; D remains ambiguous. The CDR3 extends over 15 amino acids. The germline V and J ends were trimmed by 1 base and 2 bases, with 13 bases remaining between them. Germline CDR1 SGHNT, CDR2 YYREEE (reference sequence). The CDR3 loop reads CASSLRRNVPYEQYF. The CDR3 DNA reads TGTGCCAGCAGCTTGCGGCGGAATGTACCCTACGAGCAGTACTTC.

The chain joins TRBV5-8 to TRBJ2-5, with 7 positions matching TRBD2. The V gene's germline CDR1 is SGHTS and CDR2 YDEGEE. J gave up 5 bases and V 5 bases, and 12 bases lay outside the gene matches. The CDR3 sequence is 15 residues long. The CDR3 nucleotides read TGTGCCAGCAGATCTCAAAGCGGGGTGGCGGAGACCCAGTACTTC. Protein sequence: CASRSQSGVAETQYF.

The chain is built from TRBV6-4 and TRBJ1-6; D might be TRBD1 (6 bases). Trimming took 2 bases from V and 8 from J, leaving 10 bases between them. This CDR3 has 14 amino acids. Germline assignment: CDR1 MRHNA and CDR2 SNTAGT. CDR3: CASSDQGGDSPLHF. CDR3 nucleotides: TGTGCCAGCAGTGACCAAGGGGGGGATTCACCCCTCCACTTT.

This chain links TRBV2 with TRBJ2-3; 11 nucleotides match TRBD1. The germline V gene has CDR1 SNHLY and CDR2 FYNNEI. This CDR3 has 14 amino acids. V lost 6 bases to trimming and J lost 4 bases; unmatched junction nucleotides: 3. The CDR3 coding sequence is TGTGCCAGCAGGAAGGACAGGGGGCCAGATACGCAGTATTTT. It codes for CASRKDRGPDTQYF.

The CDR3 DNA is TGTGCCACCCGCGGTACCGGGACAGGGGTAAACACTGAAGCTTTCTTT. It yields the protein CATRGTGTGVNTEAFF. The chain uses TRBV24-1 and TRBJ1-1, with 10 bases fitting TRBD1. V was clipped by 9 bases and J by 2 bases; unmatched bases: 11. Looked up from germline, CDR1 is KGHDR and CDR2 is SFDVKD. This CDR3 has 16 amino acids.

Here the CDR3 reads CSGQGGYATEAFF. The CDR3 DNA follows: TGCAGCGGACAGGGGGGTTACGCCACTGAAGCTTTCTTT. The chain links TRBV29-1 to TRBJ1-1; 9 bases are a match to TRBD1. CDR1 SQVTM and CDR2 ANQGSEA come from the germline V gene. There are 13 residues in the CDR3. The junction had 7 bases not matched to a gene; V was cut back by 7 bases and J by 4 bases. Drawing the rest from reference TRBV29-1 and TRBJ1-1, the complete variable domain is SAVISQKPSRDICQRGTSLTIQCQVDSQVTMMFWYRQQPGQSLTLIATANQGSEATYESGFVIDKFPISRPNLTFSTLTVSNMSPEDSSIYLCSGQGGYATEAFFGQGTRLTVV.

The rearrangement uses TRBV5-1 and TRBJ2-7; 8 bases map to TRBD2. Germline V CDR1 and CDR2: SGHRS, YFSETQ. The CDR3 totals 15 residues. V trimming: 4 bases; J trimming: 5 bases; junction bases outside the gene matches: 11. In nucleotides, the CDR3 is TGCGCCAGCAGCGAACCGGGAGGGCCTTTGGACGAGCAGTACTTC. Translating gives CASSEPGGPLDEQYF.

This clone was observed a single time. The V gene is TRBV19, the J gene TRBJ1-2; 9 bases line up with TRBD1. Germline V gene lookup returns CDR1 LNHDA and CDR2 SQIVND (reference sequence). The CDR3 loop spans 21 amino acids. V was pared by 3 bases and J by 0 bases, with 20 bases of the junction left unmatched. In DNA form, the CDR3 reads TGTGCCAGTAGTATCGTGATGGGACAGGGCATTAATTGGGCTACTAACTATGGCTACACCTTC. Translated, it gives CASSIVMGQGINWATNYGYTF.

The chain is built from TRBV10-2 and TRBJ2-7; the D gene is possibly TRBD2 (6 bases). Between the trimmed V and J ends, which lost 7 bases and 1 base, there was a span of 11 bases. The CDR3 contains 13 residues. CDR1 and CDR2 (germline): WSHSY, SAAADI. The CDR3 here is CASNPGGSYEQYF. Written as DNA, the CDR3 is TGCGCCAGCAACCCCGGGGGTTCCTACGAGCAGTACTTC.

This clone was found once. This sequence joins TRBV18 and TRBJ2-7; D is undetermined. Germline V gene sequence: CDR1 KGHSH, CDR2 LQKENI. Trimming pared 8 bases from V and 5 bases from J, leaving 19 bases between. The CDR3 is 14 residues long. This chain's CDR3 is CASRTQWPADEQYF. The CDR3 nucleotides read TGTGCCAGCCGAACACAGTGGCCCGCAGACGAGCAGTACTTC.

CDR3 DNA: TGTGCCAGCAGCCAAGGAACTAGCGGCACAGATACGCAGTATTTT. Translating it yields CASSQGTSGTDTQYF. The chain couples TRBV3-1 (or the pseudogene TRBV3-2) to TRBJ2-3, with 7 bases aligning to TRBD2. V trimming: 1 base; J trimming: 1 base; junction bases outside the gene matches: 2. CDR1 is LGHDT, CDR2 YNNKEL, per germline (reference sequence). The CDR3 covers 15 residues.

The chain carries TRBV5-4 and TRBJ1-5; TRBD1 aligns across 8 bases. In germline, CDR1 is SGHNT, CDR2 YYREEE (reference sequence). Trimming at V came to 1 base and at J to 6 bases, leaving 9 bases not matched to a gene. The CDR3 length is 16 residues. CDR3 protein: CASSLPDRARVQPQHF. The CDR3 coding sequence is TGTGCCAGCAGCTTGCCGGACAGGGCTAGGGTTCAGCCCCAGCATTTT. Supplemented by reference TRBV5-4 and TRBJ1-5, the full variable domain reads ETGVTQSPTHLIKTRGQQVTLRCSSQSGHNTVSWYQQALGQGPQFIFQYYREEENGRGNFPPRFSGLQFPNYSSELNVNALELDDSALYLCASSLPDRARVQPQHFGDGTRLSIL.

The chain uses TRBV6-6 and TRBJ2-7; D may be TRBD1 (5 bases). V lost 1 base to trimming and J lost 4 bases, with 14 bases between them. The CDR3 contains 15 residues. The germline V gene encodes CDR1 MNHNY and CDR2 SVGAGI (reference sequence). The CDR3 loop reads CASSYFQGTSYEQYF. The CDR3 region has the DNA TGTGCCAGCAGTTACTTCCAGGGAACGTCGTACGAGCAGTACTTC.

This chain connects TRBV5-1 to TRBJ1-2, with 8 bases matching TRBD1. The CDR3 is 14 residues long. V shed 4 bases and J 2 bases; nucleotides not matched to a gene: 4. The germline V gene encodes CDR1 SGHRS and CDR2 YFSETQ. CDR3 sequence (DNA): TGCGCCAGCAGCACGGGACAGGAGAACTATGGCTACACCTTC. Translation: CASSTGQENYGYTF.

V is TRBV7-2 and J is TRBJ2-1; the match to TRBD2 covers 12 bases. This CDR3 contains 16 residues. The trim removed 5 bases at V and 10 bases at J, leaving 12 bases unmatched. CDR1 is SGHTA and CDR2 is FQGNSA in the germline V gene. CDR3 amino acids: CASSPLPSGGANEQFF. In DNA form, the CDR3 reads TGTGCCAGCAGCCCCTTGCCTAGCGGGGGGGCAAACGAGCAGTTCTTC. The entire variable domain, with the rest obtained from reference TRBV7-2 and TRBJ2-1, is as follows: GAGVSQSPSNKVTEKGKDVELRCDPISGHTALYWYRQSLGQGLEFLIYFQGNSAPDKSGLPSDRFSAERTGGSVSTLTIQRTQQEDSAVYLCASSPLPSGGANEQFFGPGTRLTVL.

The chain carries TRBV6-5 and TRBJ2-5, with a tentative D call TRBD2 (5 bases). This CDR3 is 13 amino acids long. Looked up from germline, CDR1 is MNHEY and CDR2 is SVGAGI. The V end was cut by 0 bases, the J end by 4 bases, with 6 bases between. The CDR3 sequence: CASSYSSGETQYF. CDR3 sequence (DNA): TGTGCCAGCAGTTACTCGAGCGGAGAGACCCAGTACTTC.

This rearrangement joins TRBV19 to TRBJ1-5; the match to TRBD1 covers 8 bases. V lost 2 bases to trimming and J lost 6 bases; unmatched junction nucleotides: 6. The germline V gene has CDR1 LNHDA and CDR2 SQIVND (reference sequence). This CDR3 is 15 amino acids long. CDR3 region: CASSISQGAGQPQHF. The CDR3, as DNA: TGTGCCAGTAGTATAAGCCAGGGGGCGGGTCAGCCCCAGCATTTT.

The chain combines TRBV6-6 with TRBJ1-2; TRBD1 matches 7 bases. The CDR3 has 15 amino acids. Germline CDR1 and CDR2: MNHNY and SVGAGI (reference sequence). The V gene end was trimmed by 6 bases and the J gene end by 0 bases; junction bases not matched to a gene: 7. CDR3 sequence (DNA): TGTGCCAGCAGAAAAGGACAGGAGCCTAACTATGGCTACACCTTC. Translation gives CASRKGQEPNYGYTF.